This T cell receptor (beta chain) was documented in a study of PD-1 blockade in classical Hodgkin lymphoma. Relapse after autologous stem cell transplantation occurred in every patient, and brentuximab vedotin exposure varied. Of note for this clone: The antigen is not known.

Germline V lookup: CDR1 SGDLS, CDR2 YYNGEE. The CDR3 runs 14 residues. Trimming took 1 base from V and 13 from J, leaving 17 bases between them. TCRdb's copy holds only in-frame clones and misses some; the assay was immunoSEQ multiplex PCR. Here the sample spans approximately 19,000 clones, 75% to 85% being singletons. Study-wide results and limits: Compared with healthy donors, newly diagnosed patients reportedly showed lower baseline TCR diversity. With respect to the repertoire differences, their causes, possibly disease activity or prior therapy, remain undefined. Patients with a complete response exhibited baseline diversity comparable to newly diagnosed patients. Unlike CD8+ TCR diversity, which did not rise significantly by C4D1, CD4+ TCR diversity did.

V gene TRBV9 combines with J gene TRBJ2-2, with D perhaps given as TRBD1 or TRBD2 (5 bases each). The sequence derives from a human donor with classical Hodgkin lymphoma. The specimen was peripheral blood mononuclear cells (PBMCs), collected before the second cycle of nivolumab. The CDR3 sequence is CASSVTVGDWRLFF. As DNA, the CDR3 is TGTGCCAGCAGCGTAACGGTGGGGGATTGGCGGCTGTTTTTT.